The count of the clone carrying this T cell receptor beta chain is one. Its antigen is not known. The data are from a study of CD8+ T cells in alopecia areata. The length of the CDR3 is 14 residues. V shed 2 bases and J shed 1 base, with 9 bases lying between them. Germline CDR1 is SGHNT and CDR2 is YYREEE (reference sequence). Whole-study findings and limits: Scalp and blood retained many expanded lesional clones during tofacitinib. The link between baseline CD8+ expansion and response remains uncertain with one nonresponder.

Noted treatment: oral pan-JAK inhibitor, 5-10 mg twice daily. Extraction and reverse transcription of RNA yielded cDNA as the sequencing template. Only in-frame clones appear in the TCRdb table, and some are missing; sequencing was by immunoSEQ multiplex PCR. The sample consists of hundreds of thousands of clones, nearly 60% of them appearing once. The source is a human donor with alopecia areata. The V and J genes are TRBV5-4 and TRBJ2-5; D possibly uses TRBD1 or TRBD2 (5 bases each). The input for sequencing was CD4+ T cells sorted from blood, taken at week 24, from a patient treated with tofacitinib. In nucleotides, the CDR3 is TGTGCCAGCAGCTTAACCGGGGCCCAAGAGACCCAGTACTTC. This encodes CASSLTGAQETQYF.